The clone carrying this T cell receptor beta chain was observed a single time. The data belong to a study of blood T cell repertoires in COVID-19. Study-level background: The United States, Italy and Spain provided the acute and convalescent COVID-19 samples. PBMCs, B-cell-depleted T cells, or T cells were the source of the cDNA or gDNA that made up the material.

Clones were sequenced by immunoSEQ multiplex PCR, and TCRdb holds only the in-frame ones, with some missing. The table has roughly 48,000 clones, 75% to 90% seen once. V was pared by 6 bases and J by 5 bases, with 3 bases of the junction left unmatched. The germline CDR1 and CDR2 sequences are SNHLY and FYNNEI. This CDR3 has 14 amino acids. This chain connects TRBV2 to TRBJ1-6; the match to TRBD1 covers 8 bases. This receptor was identified in a man between 65 and 79 years old with acute or convalescent COVID-19. Sequenced sample: peripheral blood. CDR3: CASSLDRDNSPLHF. The CDR3 region has the DNA TGTGCCAGCAGCCTGGACAGGGATAATTCACCCCTCCACTTT.